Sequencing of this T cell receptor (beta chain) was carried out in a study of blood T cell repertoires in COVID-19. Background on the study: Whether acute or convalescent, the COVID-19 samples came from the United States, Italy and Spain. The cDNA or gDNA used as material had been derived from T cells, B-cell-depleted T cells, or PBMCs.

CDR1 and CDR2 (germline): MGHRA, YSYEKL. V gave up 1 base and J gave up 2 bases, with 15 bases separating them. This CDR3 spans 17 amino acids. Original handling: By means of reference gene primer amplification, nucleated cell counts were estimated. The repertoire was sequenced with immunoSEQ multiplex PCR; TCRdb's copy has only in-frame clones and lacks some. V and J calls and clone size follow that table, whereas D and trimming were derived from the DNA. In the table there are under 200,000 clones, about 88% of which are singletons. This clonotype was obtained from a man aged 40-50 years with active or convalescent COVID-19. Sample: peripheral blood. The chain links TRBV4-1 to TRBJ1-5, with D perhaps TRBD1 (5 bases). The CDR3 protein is CASSQVSQVTGNQPQHF. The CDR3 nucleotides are TGCGCCAGCAGCCAAGTCTCACAGGTAACAGGCAATCAGCCCCAGCATTTT.